A single sample gave rise to the 25 T cell receptor beta chains below, sequenced in a study of PD-L1 blockade in urothelial cancer. Profiled with immunoSEQ multiplex PCR; TCRdb holds only in-frame clones, not every one. Among tens of thousands of clones listed, 84% were seen once. Sample time point: pretreatment peripheral blood. This material consisted of PBMCs, taken around atezolizumab (anti-PD-L1) treatment. These receptors were obtained from a man aged 60 to 75 with urothelial cancer.

The chain combines TRBV5-4 with TRBJ2-7; 12 bases align to TRBD2. Germline loops: CDR1 SGHNT, CDR2 YYREEE (reference sequence). J gave up 2 bases and V 4 bases, and 7 bases lay outside the gene matches. This CDR3 spans 16 amino acids. The CDR3 DNA follows: TGTGCCAGCAGCAGAGGTGGACTAGCGGGGACCTACGAGCAGTACTTC. The encoded protein is CASSRGGLAGTYEQYF.

This clone has only a few counts. The chain recombines TRBV2 with TRBJ1-6; D may be TRBD1 (6 bases). Between the trimmed V and J ends, which lost 1 base and 6 bases, there was a span of 10 bases. CDR1 SNHLY and CDR2 FYNNEI come from the germline V gene. This CDR3 region has 15 residues. In DNA, the CDR3 is TGTGCCAGCAGTGAAGGGGGACAAGGTAATTCACCCCTCCACTTT. Translation gives CASSEGGQGNSPLHF.

The table lists this clone with a few counts. The V gene is TRBV11-1, the J gene TRBJ1-1; D is ambiguous. The CDR3 has 15 residues. Trimming took off 2 bases at V and 0 bases at J, with 10 bases between the two ends. Germline CDR1 SGHAT, CDR2 FQDESV (reference sequence). The CDR3 here is CASSLLADVNTEAFF. In DNA form, the CDR3 reads TGTGCCAGCAGCTTATTGGCGGATGTGAACACTGAAGCTTTCTTT.

The V gene is TRBV5-5, the J gene TRBJ2-6; possibly TRBD2 for D (5 bases). Per the germline V gene, CDR1 is SGHKS and CDR2 is YYEKEE (reference sequence). The CDR3 is 15 residues long. Trimming took off 2 bases at V and 0 bases at J, with 6 bases between the two ends. The CDR3 loop reads CASSLAVSGANVLTF. Here the CDR3 DNA reads TGTGCCAGCAGCTTAGCGGTCTCTGGGGCCAACGTCCTGACTTTC.

V usage is TRBV5-7 and J usage is TRBJ2-3; 10 bases match TRBD1. TRBV5-7 is flagged as an ORF with uncertain function. The CDR3 extends over 15 amino acids. The V gene end was trimmed by 3 bases and the J gene end by 2 bases; junction bases not matched to a gene: 3. The CDR3 reads CASSSRQGATDTQYF. The CDR3 nucleotides read TGTGCCAGCAGCTCCCGACAGGGGGCCACAGATACGCAGTATTTT.

This chain uses TRBV7-8 with TRBJ2-7, with TRBD1 matching 10 bases. The V gene end was trimmed by 2 bases and the J gene end by 5 bases; junction bases not matched to a gene: 3. CDR1 is SGHVS and CDR2 is FQNEAQ in the germline V gene. The CDR3 totals 14 residues. CDR3 DNA: TGTGCCAGCAGCTTACGGGACAGGGGCGACGAGCAGTACTTC. It codes for CASSLRDRGDEQYF.

The chain carries TRBV9 and TRBJ2-2; TRBD2 matches 7 bases. The CDR3 extends over 16 amino acids. CDR1 is SGDLS, CDR2 YYNGEE, per germline. The V gene end was trimmed by 4 bases and the J gene end by 0 bases; junction bases not matched to a gene: 6. The CDR3 reads CASSPRGTTNTGELFF. For the CDR3, the DNA is TGTGCCAGCAGCCCGAGAGGGACTACGAACACCGGGGAGCTGTTTTTT.

The genes are TRBV10-1 and TRBJ2-3; 12 nucleotides align to TRBD2. V lost 6 bases, J lost 2 bases, and 9 bases stayed unmatched. Germline assignment: CDR1 WNHNN and CDR2 SYGVQD (reference sequence). The CDR3 has 17 amino acids. As DNA, the CDR3 is TGCGCCAGCAGCGGCACTAGCGGGGGGATTACCACAGATACGCAGTATTTT. Translating gives CASSGTSGGITTDTQYF.

The chain carries TRBV18 and TRBJ2-3; 8 nucleotides line up with TRBD2. The CDR3 runs 14 residues. Germline V gene data show CDR1 as KGHSH and CDR2 as LQKENI. V lost 5 bases to trimming and J lost 6 bases; unmatched junction nucleotides: 7. CDR3: CASSSGPGGDTQYF. The DNA for the CDR3 is TGTGCCAGCTCATCCGGTCCGGGAGGGGATACGCAGTATTTT.

The chain employs TRBV28 and TRBJ2-5; 7 positions agree with TRBD1. This CDR3 region has 15 residues. With 5 bases clipped from V and 0 bases from J, the junction kept 6 bases outside the gene matches. The germline gives CDR1 MDHEN, CDR2 SYDVKM. The CDR3 reads CASSARDSYQETQYF. The CDR3 nucleotides are TGTGCCAGCAGTGCAAGGGACAGCTACCAAGAGACCCAGTACTTC.

The chain recombines TRBV5-1 with TRBJ2-1; 7 bases are shared with TRBD1. The J segment lost 10 bases and the V segment lost 4 bases, leaving 8 bases of the junction unmatched. CDR3 length equals 13 residues. Germline V gene lookup returns CDR1 SGHRS and CDR2 YFSETQ. CDR3 nucleotides: TGCGCCAGCAGCAGCGGACAGGTCTGGGAGCAGTTCTTC. Translated, it gives CASSSGQVWEQFF.

This clone was counted a few times. The chain couples TRBV5-1 to TRBJ1-6, with 7 nucleotides matching TRBD1. V gave up 5 bases and J gave up 7 bases; unmatched junction bases: 6. Germline V gene lookup returns CDR1 SGHRS and CDR2 YFSETQ. The CDR3 contains 14 residues. CDR3 nucleotide sequence: TGCGCCAGCAGAACGACAGGGCGAAATTCACCCCTCCACTTT. It codes for CASRTTGRNSPLHF. The variable domain in full, completed from reference TRBV5-1 and TRBJ1-6, reads KAGVTQTPRYLIKTRGQQVTLSCSPISGHRSVSWYQQTPGQGLQFLFEYFSETQRNKGNFPGRFSGRQFSNSRSEMNVSTLELGDSALYLCASRTTGRNSPLHFGNGTRLTVT.

This clone was counted a single time. This sequence joins TRBV5-4 and TRBJ2-1, with unresolved D. The CDR3 length is 13 residues. Germline V gene data show CDR1 as SGHNT and CDR2 as YYREEE (reference sequence). V was clipped by 6 bases and J by 4 bases, with 11 bases between them. The CDR3 bases are TGTGCCAGCAACGAAAGGCGGTACAATGAGCAGTTCTTC. Translating it yields CASNERRYNEQFF.

The chain joins TRBV25-1 to TRBJ1-1, with D perhaps TRBD1 (5 bases). This CDR3 is 14 amino acids long. Looked up from germline, CDR1 is MGHDK and CDR2 is SYGVNS. The V end lost 5 bases, the J end lost 0 bases, and 10 bases lay between the germline ends. In DNA, the CDR3 is TGTGCCAGCAGTCCAGGACACATGAACACTGAAGCTTTCTTT. It codes for CASSPGHMNTEAFF.

This clone appeared a single time. The chain's CDR3 is CASSVSLTGDQETQYF. In nucleotides, the CDR3 is TGTGCCAGCAGCGTATCCCTCACAGGGGACCAAGAGACCCAGTACTTC. The chain links TRBV9 to TRBJ2-5; TRBD1 agrees at 7 bases. CDR1 SGDLS and CDR2 YYNGEE come from the germline V gene. The CDR3 is 16 residues long. The ends lost 1 base at V and 0 bases at J; junction bases unmatched: 6.

This clone has a single count. V and J are TRBV2 and TRBJ2-2; D not resolved. The germline V gene encodes CDR1 SNHLY and CDR2 FYNNEI. The CDR3 length is 13 residues. Trimming stripped 8 bases from V and 2 bases from J, with 9 bases between. CDR3 loop: CASSRVNTGELFF. CDR3 bases: TGTGCCAGCTCGAGAGTTAACACCGGGGAGCTGTTTTTT.

The chain couples TRBV19 to TRBJ2-1; a weak D match, TRBD1 (6 bases). Germline CDR1 reads LNHDA; CDR2 reads SQIVND (reference sequence). This CDR3 spans 15 amino acids. Trimming pared 6 bases from V and 1 base from J, leaving 13 bases between. The CDR3 protein is CASRSAGVSYNEQFF. The DNA of the CDR3 is TGTGCCAGTAGAAGCGCAGGGGTTTCCTACAATGAGCAGTTCTTC.

The V and J genes are TRBV6-5 and TRBJ2-3; D perhaps matches TRBD1 (6 bases). The length of the CDR3 is 14 residues. Germline V gene sequence: CDR1 MNHEY, CDR2 SVGAGI. The V gene lost 6 bases and the J gene lost 2 bases, with 12 bases spanning the gap. Here the CDR3 DNA reads TGTGCCAGCAGACATGACAGGAACACAGATACGCAGTATTTT. It is translated as CASRHDRNTDTQYF.

The gene calls are TRBV5-8 and TRBJ1-1, with 8 bases identical to TRBD1. Looked up from germline, CDR1 is SGHTS and CDR2 is YDEGEE. V shed 0 bases, J shed 2 bases, and the junction held 6 bases outside the gene matches. The CDR3 loop spans 16 amino acids. CDR3 amino acids: CASSLVGQGGNTEAFF. CDR3 in DNA: TGTGCCAGCAGCTTGGTAGGACAGGGAGGTAACACTGAAGCTTTCTTT.

The chain links TRBV7-9 to TRBJ1-1; 7 bases line up with TRBD1. V dropped 5 bases and J dropped 4; count of bases not matched to a gene: 4. The CDR3 is 13 residues long. Germline V gives CDR1 SEHNR, CDR2 FQNEAQ (reference sequence). The CDR3 sequence is CASSLTGITEAFF. The CDR3 nucleotides read TGTGCCAGCAGCCTGACAGGGATCACTGAAGCTTTCTTT.

This clone was seen more than once but under ten times. The rearrangement links TRBV5-1 to TRBJ1-4, with 10 bases lining up with TRBD1. Germline lookup yields CDR1 SGHRS and CDR2 YFSETQ. The CDR3 contains 15 residues. V lost 3 bases and J lost 8; bases outside the gene matches: 7. CDR3 residues: CASSSLTGGTEKLFF. In DNA, the CDR3 is TGCGCCAGCAGCTCGTTGACAGGGGGCACCGAAAAACTGTTTTTT.

The V call is TRBV12-5, the J call TRBJ1-5; D possibly corresponds to TRBD1 (5 bases). The CDR3 length is 18 residues. Germline loops: CDR1 LGHNT, CDR2 FRNRAP. V lost 2 bases to trimming and J lost 0 bases, with 17 bases between them. CDR3 coding DNA: TGTGCTAGTGGTTTGAGGCTGGGCGGGGGTTATAGCAATCAGCCCCAGCATTTT. As protein: CASGLRLGGGYSNQPQHF. Complete variable domain (other parts from reference TRBV12-5 and TRBJ1-5): DARVTQTPRHKVTEMGQEVTMRCQPILGHNTVFWYRQTMMQGLELLAYFRNRAPLDDSGMPKDRFSAEMPDATLATLKIQPSEPRDSAVYFCASGLRLGGGYSNQPQHFGDGTRLSIL.

The rearrangement uses TRBV5-1 and TRBJ1-1; 7 bases line up with TRBD1. This CDR3 has 14 residues. Trimming at V came to 4 bases and at J to 5 bases, leaving 8 bases not matched to a gene. CDR1 and CDR2 (germline): SGHRS, YFSETQ. In DNA, the CDR3 is TGCGCCAGCAGCGTCACAGGGGCAGGGACTGAAGCTTTCTTT. Translating gives CASSVTGAGTEAFF.

The V gene is TRBV5-1, the J gene TRBJ2-7; 11 bases fit TRBD1. J gave up 3 bases and V 5 bases, and 10 bases lay outside the gene matches. The CDR3 is 16 amino acids. Germline CDR1 is SGHRS and CDR2 is YFSETQ. The CDR3 protein is CASRKDAGTGGYEQYF. For the CDR3, the DNA is TGCGCCAGCAGAAAAGACGCCGGGACAGGGGGCTACGAGCAGTACTTC.

This clone appeared a few times. The chain is built from TRBV28 and TRBJ1-4; D ambiguous. CDR3 length equals 13 residues. CDR1 and CDR2 (germline): MDHEN, SYDVKM. The V end lost 3 bases, the J end lost 11 bases, and 13 bases lay between the germline ends. This CDR3 is CASSFERVTKLFF. The CDR3 bases are TGTGCCAGCAGTTTCGAGAGGGTGACCAAACTGTTTTTT.